This T cell receptor (beta chain) was identified during a study of T cell repertoires in cytomegalovirus infection. Study information: Recently identified HLA-C-restricted CMV epitopes were among the peptides used.

The CDR3 extends over 14 amino acids. The V and J ends lost 2 bases and 6 bases respectively, with 10 bases between them. TCRdb redid the calling of the reads with MiXCR, one entry per CDR3 protein. Counted here are fewer than 1,000,000 distinct CDR3 sequences, approximately 33% occurring once; the ten biggest clones make up around an eighth. Study outcomes and limitations: Identification of carriers of CMV plus the relevant HLA was performed using cumulative public TCR beta family frequency. There were HLA-C-restricted CMV-specific TCR beta clonotypes dominating the ex vivo response.

With regard to this clonotype: Its specificity is not known.

The origin of this receptor is a human donor in good health (CMV status not recorded). Some clones in this sample may be carry-over from other donors' samples. The material sequenced was cultured CD8+ T cells from PBMCs, taken from culture after CMV antigen stimulation. This chain connects TRBV12-3 or TRBV12-4 to TRBJ2-2; D remains ambiguous. CDR3 amino acids: CASSLSLLSGELFF. CDR3 DNA: TGTGCCAGCAGTTTAAGTCTCCTTTCCGGGGAGCTGTTTTTT.